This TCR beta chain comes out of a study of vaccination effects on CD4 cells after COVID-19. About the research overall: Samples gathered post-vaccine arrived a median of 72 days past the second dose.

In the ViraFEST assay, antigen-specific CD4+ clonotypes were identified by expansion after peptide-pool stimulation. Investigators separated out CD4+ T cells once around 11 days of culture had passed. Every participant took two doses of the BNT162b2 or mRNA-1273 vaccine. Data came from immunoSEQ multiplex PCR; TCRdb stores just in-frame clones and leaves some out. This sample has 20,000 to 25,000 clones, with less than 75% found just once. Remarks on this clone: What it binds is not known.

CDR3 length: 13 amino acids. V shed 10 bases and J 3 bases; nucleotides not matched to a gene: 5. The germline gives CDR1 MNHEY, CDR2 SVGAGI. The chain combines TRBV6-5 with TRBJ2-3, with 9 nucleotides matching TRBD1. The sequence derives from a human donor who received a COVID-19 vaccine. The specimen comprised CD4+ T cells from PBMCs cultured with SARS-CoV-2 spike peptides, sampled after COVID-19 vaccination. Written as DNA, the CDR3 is TGTGCCACTCAAGACAGGGGGACAGATACGCAGTATTTT. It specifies CATQDRGTDTQYF.